This T cell receptor (beta chain) came from a study of cytomegalovirus exposure and HLA in healthy donors. The PCR contained 60 Vbeta and 13 Jbeta primers. Sequencing used immunoSEQ multiplex PCR; TCRdb keeps in-frame clones, though not all of them. The data contain about 220,000 clones, roughly 88% of them singletons. Sequencing input: PBMCs. This receptor was obtained from a boy aged 2 to 10 in good health and CMV-seronegative.

As DNA, the CDR3 is TGTGCTAGTGCCCCGGGACAGGCCTTCACAGATACGCAGTATTTT. Protein product: CASAPGQAFTDTQYF. V gene TRBV12-5 combines with J gene TRBJ2-3, with 8 positions matching TRBD1. CDR3 length: 15 residues. From germline, CDR1 is LGHNT and CDR2 FRNRAP. Trimming removed 7 bases from V and 2 bases from J; junction bases left unmatched: 8.